One T cell receptor beta chain is described in this entry. The antigen it recognizes is unknown. No base-level quality is on record; no much larger clone is a single base apart. Using the deep immunoSEQ assay, multiplex PCR amplified TCR CDR3 regions from genomic DNA. Extracted genomic DNA from each cell subset was spread evenly across all wells of several immunoSEQ 96-well plates, with each plate serving as a replicate. For sorted subsets, each replicate PCR was loaded with approximately 0.2 ug genomic DNA, equivalent to 30,000 or so T cell genomes. Purified libraries were measured with a Qubit 3.0 fluorometer, size-checked on a Bioanalyzer 2100, and measured again with the KAPA Library Quantification kit. Every immunoSEQ 96-well plate was sequenced on a separate single-read 150-cycle Illumina NextSeq 550 flow cell. The authors' analysis ran thus. The immunoSEQ output contained only junctional sequences without quality scores, so filtering could not match that applied to full-length reads. To assign V/J genes and CDR3, sequences were annotated using PyIR, a Python wrapper for IgBLAST v1.9, with IMGT germline references. Reads were filtered out if the reads had weak V/J assignments (E-value above 1e-6), no CDR3, stop codons, out-of-frame junctions, or ambiguous translated residues. V3J clonotypes were defined as sequences sharing the same inferred V gene, J gene, and CDR3 amino acid sequence. Percentage overlap between repertoires was computed as shared unique clonotypes divided by the size of the smaller repertoire. Richness of each repertoire was evaluated using RTK rarefaction, the Chao1 estimator, and Recon v2.1 estimates of unobserved clonotypes. For all TCRbeta clonotypes obtained by the gDNA method from four donors, generation probabilities were computed with OLGA. Sourced from immuneACCESS, this table was stored by TCRdb with only in-frame sequences that have V and J called. A share of the clones is absent; for the studies checked, an unresolved V gene accounts for under half, and the remainder has no known explanation. V and J calls and clone size are given by that table; D and trimming were obtained from the DNA. The sample profile shows approximately 2,200,000 clones; roughly 91% of them were found once. The leading ten clones occupy under 2% of the sample.

CD8 naive samples were obtained by positive selection for CCR7 among CD45RO-negative cells, yielding a CD45RA+CCR7+ population from which TemRA cells were excluded. Healthy HIV-negative adults with no recently reported acute infections or vaccinations were included as donors. Every donor was a Caucasian adult residing in Nashville, Tennessee, USA. Blood was collected by leukapheresis, and PBMCs were isolated by Ficoll-Histopaque density gradient centrifugation and then cryopreserved in liquid nitrogen vapor phase. Purity and quantity of every magnetically sorted T cell population were checked by analytical flow cytometry. From each sorted fraction, genomic DNA was isolated and quantified by UV absorbance on a Nanodrop 2000c. The CDR3 covers 16 residues, taking in both the cysteine and the phenylalanine. Only the CDR3 portion is preserved as DNA: 48 bases, with reading frame beginning at the first base. CDR1 and CDR2 were assigned from the germline V gene (reference sequence) as GTSNPN and SVGIG. Trimming removed 0 bases from V and 4 bases from J; the gene matches leave 8 bases unexplained.

This sample was taken from a study of shared clonotypes between healthy human individuals (dated by TCRdb to 2018 to 2021). Notes on the research overall: The cohort included a few men and a couple of women between 18 and 49 years of age. Per donor, leukapheresis produced somewhere between about 0.94 and 8.9 billion PBMCs. Libraries were prepared and TCR repertoires were sequenced by different laboratories using diverse techniques, in order to increase sequencing depth and limit assay-specific biases. To estimate repertoire size and how much clonotype sharing occurs between individuals, the study deeply sequenced the blood TCR repertoires of about 5 healthy adults. For each donor, CD4 naive and CD4 memory were each given three plates, CD8 naive was given two plates, and CD8 memory was given one plate.

The paper's findings and limits, for the study overall: Pairwise subsampling led to the expectation that sequencing depth would affect the degree of clonotype sharing among donors. Sharing across several donors was observed for roughly 5% of naive CD4, 3% to 4% of naive CD8, 2% to 2.5% of memory CD4, and 0.4% of memory CD8 clonotypes. Naive subsets generally had larger estimated clonotype richness than memory subsets. Rarefaction of sorted-subset datasets indicated incomplete sequencing despite the large sequencing depth. The genetic and exposure-history diversity represented was limited by the small number of donors. Compared with non-shared clonotypes, clonotypes shared by all four sorted-subset donors had higher generation probabilities. Sampling was restricted to blood, and TCR repertoires in tissue are likely to differ from TCR repertoires in blood.

Sequenced sample: naive CD8+ T cells from PBMCs. Per the publication, the cell subset or site label means: CD45RA+CCR7+. The receptor was isolated from a man between 18 and 35 years old in good health. Some clones in this sample may be carry-over from other donors' samples. The rearrangement combines TRBV30 with TRBJ2-3; the central 9 bases match TRBD2. The encoded CDR3 is CAWSVPLSGGPDTQYF. The DNA reads TGTGCCTGGAGTGTTCCCCTTAGCGGGGGCCCAGATACGCAGTATTTT. The full variable domain, completed from the reference TRBV30 and TRBJ2-3 proteins outside the CDR3, reads SQTIHQWPATLVQPVGSPLSLECTVEGTSNPNLYWYRQAAGRGLQLLFYSVGIGQISSEVPQNLSASRPQDRQFILSSKKLLLSDSGFYLCAWSVPLSGGPDTQYFGPGTRLTVL.